The 10 T cell receptor beta chains below all came from one sample that was sequenced in a study of CD8 T cells in Susac syndrome. Random hexamers primed reverse transcription of about 0.45 to 1 ug RNA. TCRdb itself ran the immunoSEQ multiplex PCR reads through MiXCR, one entry per CDR3 protein. The sample includes about 300,000 distinct CDR3 sequences, 85% of them seen just once. The sequencing input was CD8+ T cells from PBMCs. These receptors were taken from a human donor with multiple sclerosis.

V is TRBV15 and J is TRBJ2-3; D remains unclear. Trimming removed 0 bases from V and 2 bases from J, with 9 bases in between. CDR1 LNHNV and CDR2 YYDKDF come from the germline V gene (reference sequence). The CDR3 runs 15 residues. In nucleotides, the CDR3 is TGTGCCACCAGCAGAGATAACGGCGACACAGATACGCAGTATTTT. Its translation is CATSRDNGDTDTQYF.

V is TRBV7-9 and J is TRBJ2-4, with 8 bases fitting TRBD2. This CDR3 spans 15 amino acids. Trimming took 5 bases from V and 6 from J; bases not matched to a gene: 9. Germline V CDR1 and CDR2: SEHNR, FQNEAQ (reference sequence). CDR3 region: CASSAGGVLGNIQYF. CDR3 sequence (DNA): TGTGCCAGCAGCGCCGGGGGGGTCTTAGGAAACATTCAGTACTTC.

Points on this clonotype: Compared with germline, one end of the junction differs, possibly owing to a read error. The CDR3 is CATSDLQTGLEQGLLMF. CDR3 in DNA: TGTGCCACCAGTGATTTGCAAACTGGGCTAGAGCAAGGTTTACTTATGTTC. The genes are TRBV24-1 and TRBJ2-1; D remains unclear. The CDR3 has 17 residues. Looked up from germline, CDR1 is KGHDR and CDR2 is SFDVKD.

The chain carries TRBV6-5 and TRBJ2-2; a possible D gene is TRBD2 (6 bases). Germline V gives CDR1 MNHEY, CDR2 SVGAGI. Trimming cost V 10 bases and J 3 bases, with 18 bases left between them. This CDR3 has 15 amino acids. The CDR3 nucleotides are TGTGCCACCAAAGGGAGGAGCTGGGACACCGGGGAGCTGTTTTTT. It specifies CATKGRSWDTGELFF.

The chain couples TRBV7-9 to TRBJ2-1, with a weak D call TRBD1 (6 bases). Germline V lookup: CDR1 SEHNR, CDR2 FQNEAQ (reference sequence). The CDR3 consists of 16 residues. V dropped 1 base and J dropped 0 bases, with 10 bases sitting between them. Written as DNA, the CDR3 is TGTGCCAGCAGCTTAGTCCAGGGGAGCTCCTACAATGAGCAGTTCTTC. Protein sequence: CASSLVQGSSYNEQFF.

This chain uses TRBV6-2 or TRBV6-3 with TRBJ1-1; 10 nucleotides agree with TRBD1. The germline V gene has CDR1 MNHEY and CDR2 SVGEGT. With 6 bases clipped from V and 1 base from J, the junction kept 8 bases outside the gene matches. This CDR3 region has 16 residues. In DNA form, the CDR3 reads TGTGCCAGCAGCCGGGACAGGGGTGCCTGGAACACTGAAGCTTTCTTT. Translating gives CASSRDRGAWNTEAFF.

This chain links TRBV27 with TRBJ2-7; 7 bases match TRBD1. The CDR3 covers 15 residues. J gave up 0 bases and V 7 bases, and 9 bases lay outside the gene matches. CDR1 is MNHEY and CDR2 is SMNVEV in the germline V gene (reference sequence). CDR3 sequence (DNA): TGTGCCAGCACCTACTCCGGGACAGACTCCTACGAGCAGTACTTC. It translates to CASTYSGTDSYEQYF.

The chain is built from TRBV19 and TRBJ2-5; D gene uncertain. The germline CDR1 and CDR2 sequences are LNHDA and SQIVND (reference sequence). Trimming removed 5 bases at V and 3 bases at J, with 10 bases between. The CDR3 extends over 13 amino acids. The CDR3 DNA reads as TGTGCCAGTAGTGCCGACTTGGAAGAGACCCAGTACTTC. Its protein product is CASSADLEETQYF.

V gene TRBV27 combines with J gene TRBJ2-1, with 7 bases matching TRBD1. Germline trimming cut 3 bases from V and 1 base from J; bases unmatched to any gene: 12. Germline V gene sequence: CDR1 MNHEY, CDR2 SMNVEV (reference sequence). This CDR3 is built from 18 residues. The CDR3 is CASSFDRAVDRSYNEQFF. The CDR3 nucleotides read TGTGCCAGCAGTTTTGACAGGGCCGTAGACCGTTCCTACAATGAGCAGTTCTTC.

V is TRBV24-1 and J is TRBJ1-2; unclear D gene. The CDR3 sequence is 13 residues long. Germline V lookup: CDR1 KGHDR, CDR2 SFDVKD. V shed 5 bases and J shed 3 bases, with 9 bases lying between them. CDR3 in DNA: TGTGCCACCAGTGTTGGTCGCTACTATGGCTACACCTTC. It is translated as CATSVGRYYGYTF.